A single sample is the source of the 14 T cell receptor beta chains below, sequenced in a study of blood T cells in healthy people across ages. It was with a sample-barcoded 5' primer and a J-beta primer mix that a second PCR of about 6 to 11 cycles was run. TCRdb re-derived calls from the 5' RACE reads in MiXCR, one entry per CDR3 protein. The table lists some 790,000 distinct CDR3 sequences, about 30% of them singletons. The sequencing sample was made of blood. The receptors come from a woman of 80 years or more in good health.

This clonotype was observed a few times. The chain joins TRBV25-1 to TRBJ1-2; D might be TRBD1 (5 bases). V was clipped by 1 base and J by 7 bases, with 16 bases between them. CDR1 and CDR2 (germline): MGHDK, SYGVNS. CDR3 size: 15 residues. Written as DNA, the CDR3 is TGTGCCAGCAGTGAATCCTGGGGGACCCGGGGTGGCTACACCTTC. Its protein is CASSESWGTRGGYTF.

This clonotype has ten or more counts. The chain joins TRBV7-6 to TRBJ2-3; D remains ambiguous. This CDR3 comprises 16 residues. Germline V gene lookup returns CDR1 SGHVS and CDR2 FNYEAQ. Trimming stripped 2 bases from V and 0 bases from J, with 12 bases between. Here the CDR3 reads CASSLRPTVSTDTQYF. In nucleotides, the CDR3 is TGTGCCAGCAGCTTACGACCCACCGTTAGCACAGATACGCAGTATTTT.

The chain is built from TRBV6-2 or TRBV6-3 and TRBJ1-5; D not resolved. The length of the CDR3 is 15 residues. V was trimmed by 3 bases and J by 4 bases, leaving 13 bases between them. Germline CDR1 MNHEY, CDR2 SVGEGT. The CDR3 DNA is TGTGCCAGCAGTTATTTCAGTGGCGAGAATCAGCCCCAGCATTTT. Translation gives CASSYFSGENQPQHF.

This clonotype has a handful of counts. This may arise from a read error, as a much more abundant clone is one base away. This chain uses TRBV6-5 with TRBJ2-7, with a tentative D call TRBD2 (6 bases). Matching the DNA end better, TRBJ2-5 makes the J call doubtful. This CDR3 region has 13 residues. Germline V gene lookup returns CDR1 MNHEY and CDR2 SVGAGI. CDR3 sequence (DNA): TGTGTCAGCAGCCAAGGGGAGGTGCGGACCCAGTACTTC. It specifies CVSSQGEVRTQYF.

This clonotype was recorded at least ten times. The genes are TRBV6-5 and TRBJ2-5; 7 bases agree with TRBD1. Per the germline V gene, CDR1 is MNHEY and CDR2 is SVGAGI. The junction had 3 bases not matched to a gene; V was cut back by 0 bases and J by 5 bases. This CDR3 comprises 14 residues. The CDR3 sequence: CASSYSGTVETQYF. The CDR3 coding sequence is TGTGCCAGCAGTTACTCGGGGACAGTCGAGACCCAGTACTTC.

This clonotype was observed at least ten times. The chain is built from TRBV2 and TRBJ2-7; the D gene could be TRBD1 or TRBD2 (5 bases each). V dropped 10 bases and J dropped 0 bases, with 10 bases sitting between them. CDR3 size: 12 residues. Germline V gene lookup returns CDR1 SNHLY and CDR2 FYNNEI. Here the CDR3 DNA reads TGTGCCACCGGGGCCATCTCCTACGAGCAGTACTTC. It codes for CATGAISYEQYF.

This clonotype has a count of ten or more. V gene TRBV10-2 combines with J gene TRBJ2-3; maybe TRBD1 (6 bases). This CDR3 has 16 residues. Per germline, CDR1 WSHSY and CDR2 SAAADI. V dropped 8 bases and J dropped 7 bases, with 25 bases sitting between them. As DNA, the CDR3 is TGCGCCAGCGGGGATGTTACCGGGACAAACCCCTATACGCAGTATTTT. The encoded protein is CASGDVTGTNPYTQYF.

The chain carries TRBV7-6 and TRBJ2-5; 7 positions match TRBD1. The CDR3 extends over 12 amino acids. The V gene end was trimmed by 6 bases and the J gene end by 11 bases; junction bases not matched to a gene: 9. Germline CDR1 SGHVS, CDR2 FNYEAQ. The chain's CDR3 is CASSSTTGAQYF. The CDR3 DNA sequence: TGTGCCAGCAGTTCGACTACAGGGGCACAGTACTTC.

At least ten counts were recorded for this clonotype. The chain is built from TRBV20-1 and TRBJ2-7; 8 bases align to TRBD1. Looked up from germline, CDR1 is DFQATT and CDR2 is SNEGSKA (reference sequence). The CDR3 contains 14 residues. As DNA, the CDR3 is TGCAGCTCCCGGGTCCATGACAGGGGCAACGAGCAGTACTTC. Translated, it gives CSSRVHDRGNEQYF.

V gene TRBV7-2 combines with J gene TRBJ1-1, with a tentative D call TRBD1 (5 bases). This CDR3 is built from 15 residues. Trimming removed 5 bases from V and 4 bases from J, with 17 bases in between. In germline, CDR1 is SGHTA, CDR2 FQGNSA. The CDR3 here is CASSPMGGAVTEAFF. CDR3 bases: TGTGCCAGCAGCCCCATGGGAGGGGCGGTCACTGAAGCTTTCTTT.

This clonotype was observed a few times. The chain joins TRBV29-1 to TRBJ1-1; D remains ambiguous. In germline, CDR1 is SQVTM, CDR2 ANQGSEA. The CDR3 consists of 12 residues. The V and J ends lost 8 bases and 1 base respectively, with 11 bases between them. The CDR3 loop is CSSTSGNTEAFF. CDR3 in DNA: TGCAGCTCAACTTCAGGGAACACTGAAGCTTTCTTT.

This clonotype was recorded a few times. The chain links TRBV20-1 to TRBJ1-5; 8 nucleotides align to TRBD1. After removal of 2 bases from V and 3 bases from J, the junction contained 6 bases not matched to a gene. Germline lookup yields CDR1 DFQATT and CDR2 SNEGSKA (reference sequence). CDR3 size: 15 residues. The CDR3 region has the DNA TGCAGTGCTAGATCCTGGACAGGGTTCAATCAGCCCCAGCATTTT. It translates to CSARSWTGFNQPQHF.

The rearrangement links TRBV5-5 to TRBJ1-1, with D possibly being TRBD1 (6 bases). The CDR3 sequence is 15 residues long. Germline CDR1 SGHKS, CDR2 YYEKEE (reference sequence). V lost 2 bases and J 5 bases, leaving 16 bases between the germline ends. In DNA form, the CDR3 reads TGTGCCAGCAGCTTTGCAGAGGGGGTGGGTACTGAAGCTTTCTTT. Translated: CASSFAEGVGTEAFF.

As for this clonotype: Possible read error: a much larger clone is one base away. The V and J genes are TRBV4-3 and TRBJ2-6; D unclear. The CDR3 consists of 16 residues. V dropped 1 base and J dropped 0 bases, with 7 bases sitting between them. CDR1 is LGHNA, CDR2 YSLEER, per germline. CDR3 DNA: TGCGCCAGCAGCCAAGGCTGCAGCTCTGGGGCCAACGTCCTGACTTTC. Its protein is CASSQGCSSGANVLTF.